A selection of T cell receptor beta chains follows, all from one sample in a study of cytomegalovirus exposure and HLA in healthy donors. The data were produced by immunoSEQ multiplex PCR, yet TCRdb's version contains in-frame clones alone and is incomplete. The sample has 45,000 to 60,000 clones. The sequenced sample was PBMCs. The receptor set was obtained from a male donor in good health and CMV-seronegative. CDR3s leave out the opening cysteine and the closing phenylalanine or tryptophan. A D gene is named only where the DNA matches it firmly.

D gene: TRBD2
V gene: TRBV4-3
CDR3 protein: ASSQDSGSGELF

D gene: .
V gene: TRBV7-8
CDR3 protein: ASSWGRGNTEAF

D gene: .
V gene: TRBV30
CDR3 protein: AWSNTGINNSPLH

D gene: TRBD2
V gene: TRBV11-1
CDR3 protein: ASRGTSGPHEQY

D gene: TRBD2
V gene: TRBV6-1
CDR3 protein: ASSEEAGGPDTQY

D gene: .
V gene: TRBV6-5
CDR3 protein: ASSQIRGSNEKLF

D gene: .
V gene: TRBV20-1
CDR3 protein: SAPLGETQY

D gene: TRBD1
V gene: TRBV4-1
CDR3 protein: ASSRDRGDY

D gene: TRBD2
V gene: TRBV4-2
CDR3 protein: ASSPSGPLAGTGELF

D gene: TRBD1
V gene: TRBV7-2
CDR3 protein: ASRQGGSFYEQY

D gene: .
V gene: TRBV6-4
CDR3 protein: ARRCRGALEQY

D gene: .
V gene: TRBV4-1
CDR3 protein: ASSQAAGIESEAF

D gene: .
V gene: TRBV4-1
CDR3 protein: ASSQVWGDTEAF

D gene: TRBD1
V gene: TRBV11-3
CDR3 protein: ASSLGGDRKTGELF

D gene: .
V gene: TRBV5-6
CDR3 protein: ASSLAFTEAF

D gene: TRBD2
V gene: TRBV6-5
CDR3 protein: ASSSGTSGTDTQY

D gene: .
V gene: TRBV18
CDR3 protein: ASGDSSRTDTQY

D gene: .
V gene: TRBV5-6
CDR3 protein: ASSIQESDRGNTIY

D gene: TRBD1
V gene: TRBV19
CDR3 protein: ASRDRAYKDTEAF

D gene: .
V gene: TRBV6-5
CDR3 protein: ASSYDSRPEGYT

D gene: .
V gene: TRBV6-5
CDR3 protein: ASSYGSWTYSYEQY

D gene: TRBD1
V gene: TRBV29-1
CDR3 protein: SVGGTGQLGYT

D gene: TRBD1
V gene: TRBV13
CDR3 protein: ASSSTGGRTGELF

D gene: TRBD2
V gene: TRBV7-9
CDR3 protein: ASSLEPSGGRETQY

D gene: .
V gene: TRBV27
CDR3 protein: ASSSTPGSYEQY

D gene: .
V gene: TRBV12-5
CDR3 protein: ASAWTGGLPWETQY

D gene: TRBD1
V gene: TRBV18
CDR3 protein: ASSPGQGAVTGELF

D gene: .
V gene: TRBV25-1
CDR3 protein: ASSGSGWDNSPLH

D gene: .
V gene: TRBV30
CDR3 protein: AWSADLGGAEQY

D gene: TRBD1
V gene: TRBV5-1
CDR3 protein: ASSLVQGAQPQH

D gene: TRBD2
V gene: TRBV2
CDR3 protein: ASSDWGLAGREVTYEQY

D gene: .
V gene: TRBV5-6
CDR3 protein: ASSRRGGDTEAF

D gene: .
V gene: TRBV5-4
CDR3 protein: ASSLSGVGNTIY

D gene: TRBD1
V gene: TRBV13
CDR3 protein: ASSVAGQGSSPLH

D gene: TRBD1
V gene: TRBV4-2
CDR3 protein: ASSQDTGGWETQY

D gene: .
V gene: TRBV11-2
CDR3 protein: ASSLDITGELF

D gene: .
V gene: TRBV4-3
CDR3 protein: ASSQESSYREAF

D gene: .
V gene: TRBV27
CDR3 protein: ASSRQAGEAF

D gene: .
V gene: TRBV5-1
CDR3 protein: ASSPEGWGGPYGYT

D gene: TRBD1
V gene: TRBV7-9
CDR3 protein: ASSWDRDGYT

D gene: TRBD1
V gene: TRBV19
CDR3 protein: ASREGQGRGYT

D gene: .
V gene: TRBV6-1
CDR3 protein: ASSPGVETQY

D gene: .
V gene: TRBV9
CDR3 protein: ASSAGLSTDTQY

D gene: TRBD2
V gene: TRBV7-2
CDR3 protein: ASSSSGGVYNEQF

D gene: TRBD1
V gene: TRBV30
CDR3 protein: AWRTGVGYT

D gene: .
V gene: TRBV4-3
CDR3 protein: ASSQEWRGYTGELF

D gene: .
V gene: TRBV5-1
CDR3 protein: ASSLGLSSYEQY

D gene: TRBD1
V gene: TRBV7-9
CDR3 protein: ASSTPDRTGDYEQY

D gene: TRBD1
V gene: TRBV11-3
CDR3 protein: ASSGSGGDIQY

D gene: .
V gene: TRBV9
CDR3 protein: ASSSSPRGEGNTIY

D gene: .
V gene: TRBV9
CDR3 protein: ASSNGRGSNQPQH

D gene: TRBD1
V gene: TRBV10-3
CDR3 protein: AISQGQGFGNTEAF

D gene: .
V gene: TRBV6-5
CDR3 protein: ASSYQSVGYGYT

D gene: .
V gene: TRBV14
CDR3 protein: ASRLTVAHGYT

D gene: .
V gene: TRBV19
CDR3 protein: ASSIPISTEAF